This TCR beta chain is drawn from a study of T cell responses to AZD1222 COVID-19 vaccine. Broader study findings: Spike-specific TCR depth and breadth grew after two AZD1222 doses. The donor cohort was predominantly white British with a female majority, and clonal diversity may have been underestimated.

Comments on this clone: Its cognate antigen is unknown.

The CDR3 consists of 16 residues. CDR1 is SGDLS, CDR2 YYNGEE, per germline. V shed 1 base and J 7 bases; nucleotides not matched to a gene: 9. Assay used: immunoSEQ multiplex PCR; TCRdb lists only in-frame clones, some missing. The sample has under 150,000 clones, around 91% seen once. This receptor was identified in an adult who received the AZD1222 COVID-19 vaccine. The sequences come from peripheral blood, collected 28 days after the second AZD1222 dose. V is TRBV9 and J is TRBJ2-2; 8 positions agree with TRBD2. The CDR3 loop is CASSVSSGSRVGELFF. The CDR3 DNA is TGTGCCAGCAGCGTAAGCAGCGGGAGTCGCGTCGGGGAGCTGTTTTTT.